This T cell receptor (beta chain) appears in the sequencing data of a study of blood T cell repertoires in COVID-19. The wider study: T cells, B-cell-depleted T cells, or PBMCs supplied cDNA or gDNA.

The CDR3 has 13 residues. Germline V gives CDR1 LGHNA, CDR2 YNFKEQ. The ends were cut back, 4 bases at V and 5 bases at J, with 11 bases in the middle. As originally analysed: Reference gene primer amplification gave estimated nucleated cell counts. Profiling relied on immunoSEQ multiplex PCR, and the TCRdb table lists in-frame clones only, not all of them. For V, J and clone size, that table is used; D and trimming come from the DNA. Of about 110,000 clones in the sample, over 65% were seen once. The receptor was derived from a woman aged 80 or older with acute or convalescent COVID-19. The sequenced material came from peripheral blood. This chain joins TRBV4-2 and TRBJ2-5; no clear D gene. The CDR3 DNA sequence: TGTGCCAGCAGCCCCCCGGGTGGGGAGACCCAGTACTTC. Protein product: CASSPPGGETQYF.